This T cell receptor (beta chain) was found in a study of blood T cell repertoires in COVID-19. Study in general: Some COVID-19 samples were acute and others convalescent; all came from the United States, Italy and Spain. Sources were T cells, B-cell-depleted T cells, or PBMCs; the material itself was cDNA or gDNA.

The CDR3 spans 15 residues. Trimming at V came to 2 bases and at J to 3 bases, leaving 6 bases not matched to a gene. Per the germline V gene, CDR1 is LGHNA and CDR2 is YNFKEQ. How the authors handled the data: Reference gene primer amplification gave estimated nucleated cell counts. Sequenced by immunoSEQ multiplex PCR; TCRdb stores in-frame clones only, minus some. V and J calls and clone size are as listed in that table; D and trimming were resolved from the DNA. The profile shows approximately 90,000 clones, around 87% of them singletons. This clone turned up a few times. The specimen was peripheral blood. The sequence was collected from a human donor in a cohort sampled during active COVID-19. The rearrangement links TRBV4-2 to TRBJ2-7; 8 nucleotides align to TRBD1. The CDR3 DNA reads TGTGCCAGCAGCCAACCTGACAGGGGCCACTACGAGCAGTACTTC. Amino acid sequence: CASSQPDRGHYEQYF.